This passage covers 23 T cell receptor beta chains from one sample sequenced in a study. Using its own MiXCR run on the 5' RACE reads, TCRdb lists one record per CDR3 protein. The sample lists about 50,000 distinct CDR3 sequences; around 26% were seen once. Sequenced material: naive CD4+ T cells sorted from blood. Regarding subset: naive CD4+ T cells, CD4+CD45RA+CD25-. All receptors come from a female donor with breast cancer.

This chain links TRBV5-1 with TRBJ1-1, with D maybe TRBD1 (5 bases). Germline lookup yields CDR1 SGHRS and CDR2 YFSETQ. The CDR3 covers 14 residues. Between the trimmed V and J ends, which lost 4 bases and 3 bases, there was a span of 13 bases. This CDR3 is CASSSYPGDTEAFF. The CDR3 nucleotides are TGCGCCAGCAGCAGCTATCCGGGGGACACTGAAGCTTTCTTT.

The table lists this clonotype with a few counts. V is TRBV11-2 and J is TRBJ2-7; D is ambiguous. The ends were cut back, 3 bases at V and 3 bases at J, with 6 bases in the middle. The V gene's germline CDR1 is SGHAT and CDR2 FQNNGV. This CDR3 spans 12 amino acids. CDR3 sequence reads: CASSLKIYEQYF. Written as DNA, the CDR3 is TGTGCCAGCAGCTTGAAGATCTACGAGCAGTACTTC.

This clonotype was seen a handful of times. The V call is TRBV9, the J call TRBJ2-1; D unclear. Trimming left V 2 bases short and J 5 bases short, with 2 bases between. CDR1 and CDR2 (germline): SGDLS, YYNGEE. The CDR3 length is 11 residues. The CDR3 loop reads CASSVDNEQFF. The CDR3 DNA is TGTGCCAGCAGCGTGGACAATGAGCAGTTCTTC.

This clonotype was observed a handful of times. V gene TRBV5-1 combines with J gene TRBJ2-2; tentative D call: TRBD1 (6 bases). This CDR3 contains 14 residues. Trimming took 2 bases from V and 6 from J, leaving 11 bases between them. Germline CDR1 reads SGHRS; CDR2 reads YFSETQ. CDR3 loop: CASSFNTGSGELFF. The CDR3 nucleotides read TGCGCCAGCAGCTTCAATACAGGGTCCGGGGAGCTGTTTTTT.

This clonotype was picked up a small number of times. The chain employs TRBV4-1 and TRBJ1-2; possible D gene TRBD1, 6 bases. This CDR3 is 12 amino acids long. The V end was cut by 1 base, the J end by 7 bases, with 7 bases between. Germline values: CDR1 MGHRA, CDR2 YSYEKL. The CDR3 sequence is CASSQVGGGYTF. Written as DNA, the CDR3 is TGCGCCAGCAGCCAAGTAGGGGGTGGCTACACCTTC.

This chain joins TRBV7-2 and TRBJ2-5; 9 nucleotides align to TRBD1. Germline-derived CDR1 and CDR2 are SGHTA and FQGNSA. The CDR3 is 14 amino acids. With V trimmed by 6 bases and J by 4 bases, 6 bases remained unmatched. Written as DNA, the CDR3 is TGTGCCAGCAGTCCCAACAGGGGGCGAGAGACCCAGTACTTC. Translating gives CASSPNRGRETQYF.

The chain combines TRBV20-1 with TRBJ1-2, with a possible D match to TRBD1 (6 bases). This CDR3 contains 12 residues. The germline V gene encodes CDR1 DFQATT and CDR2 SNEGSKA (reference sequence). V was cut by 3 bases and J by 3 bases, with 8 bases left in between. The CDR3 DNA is TGCAGTGCTAGGAACAGGGACTATGGCTACACCTTC. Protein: CSARNRDYGYTF.

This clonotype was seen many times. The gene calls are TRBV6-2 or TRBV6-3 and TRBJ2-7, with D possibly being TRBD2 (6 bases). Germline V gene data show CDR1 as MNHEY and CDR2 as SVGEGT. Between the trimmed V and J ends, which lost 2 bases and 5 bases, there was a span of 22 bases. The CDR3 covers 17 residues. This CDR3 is CASSYLRGRVGFDEQYF. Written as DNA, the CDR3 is TGTGCCAGCAGTTACCTGCGGGGCCGGGTAGGTTTTGACGAGCAGTACTTC.

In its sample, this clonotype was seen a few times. CDR3 sequence (DNA): TGCGCCAGCAGCGAAACTAGCGGGAACTACAATGAGCAGTTCTTC. Its protein product is CASSETSGNYNEQFF. The chain recombines TRBV5-1 with TRBJ2-1, with 10 bases lining up with TRBD2. CDR1 SGHRS and CDR2 YFSETQ come from the germline V gene. The CDR3 is 15 residues long. The trim removed 4 bases at V and 3 bases at J, leaving 4 bases unmatched. Together with reference TRBV5-1 and TRBJ2-1, the CDR3 gives the full variable domain: KAGVTQTPRYLIKTRGQQVTLSCSPISGHRSVSWYQQTPGQGLQFLFEYFSETQRNKGNFPGRFSGRQFSNSRSEMNVSTLELGDSALYLCASSETSGNYNEQFFGPGTRLTVL.

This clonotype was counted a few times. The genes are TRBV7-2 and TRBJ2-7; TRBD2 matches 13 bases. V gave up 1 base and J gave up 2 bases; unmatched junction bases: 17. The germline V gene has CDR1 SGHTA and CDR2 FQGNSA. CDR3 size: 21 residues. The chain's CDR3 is CASSLGVGGQGGLAGAYEQYF. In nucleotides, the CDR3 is TGTGCCAGCAGCTTAGGGGTAGGAGGACAGGGAGGACTAGCGGGAGCCTACGAGCAGTACTTC. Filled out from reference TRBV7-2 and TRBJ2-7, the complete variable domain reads GAGVSQSPSNKVTEKGKDVELRCDPISGHTALYWYRQSLGQGLEFLIYFQGNSAPDKSGLPSDRFSAERTGGSVSTLTIQRTQQEDSAVYLCASSLGVGGQGGLAGAYEQYFGPGTRLTVT.

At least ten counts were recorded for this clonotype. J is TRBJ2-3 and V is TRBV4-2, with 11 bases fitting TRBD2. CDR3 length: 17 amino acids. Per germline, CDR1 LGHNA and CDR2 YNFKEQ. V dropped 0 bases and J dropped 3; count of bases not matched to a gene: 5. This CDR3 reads CASSQDIAGGRTDTQYF. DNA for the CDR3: TGTGCCAGCAGCCAAGATATAGCGGGGGGGAGGACAGATACGCAGTATTTT.

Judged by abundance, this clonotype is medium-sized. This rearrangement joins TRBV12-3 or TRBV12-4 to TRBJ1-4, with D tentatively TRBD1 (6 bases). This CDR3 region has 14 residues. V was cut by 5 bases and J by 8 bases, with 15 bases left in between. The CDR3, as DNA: TGTGCCAGCAGTCGCGGACAGTTGGGGGAAAAACTGTTTTTT. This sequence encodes CASSRGQLGEKLFF.

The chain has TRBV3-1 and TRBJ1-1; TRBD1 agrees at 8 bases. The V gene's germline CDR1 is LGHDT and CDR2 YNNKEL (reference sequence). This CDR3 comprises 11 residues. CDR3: CGSRGQAEAFF. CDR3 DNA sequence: TGTGGTTCCAGGGGGCAAGCTGAAGCTTTCTTT.

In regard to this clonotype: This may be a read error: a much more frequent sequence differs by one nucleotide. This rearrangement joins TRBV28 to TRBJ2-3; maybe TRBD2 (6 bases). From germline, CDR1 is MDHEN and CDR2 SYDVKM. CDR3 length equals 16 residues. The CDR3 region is CACSLRVGTSTDTQYF. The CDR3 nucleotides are TGTGCCTGCAGTTTACGGGTCGGGACTAGCACAGATACGCAGTATTTT.

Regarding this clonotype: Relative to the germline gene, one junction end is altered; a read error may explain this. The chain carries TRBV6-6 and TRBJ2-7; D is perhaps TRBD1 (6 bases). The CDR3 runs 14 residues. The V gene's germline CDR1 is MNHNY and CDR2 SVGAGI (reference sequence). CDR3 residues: CTSSYSDRLYEQYF. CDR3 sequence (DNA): TGTACCAGCAGTTACTCGGACAGACTCTACGAGCAGTACTTC.

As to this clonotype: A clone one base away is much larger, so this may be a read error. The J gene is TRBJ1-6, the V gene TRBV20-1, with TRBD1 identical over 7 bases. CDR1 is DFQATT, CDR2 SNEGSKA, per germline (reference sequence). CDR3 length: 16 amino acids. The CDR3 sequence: CRARPPTGTANSPLHF. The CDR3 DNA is TGCAGGGCTAGACCGCCGACCGGGACAGCCAATTCACCCCTCCACTTT.

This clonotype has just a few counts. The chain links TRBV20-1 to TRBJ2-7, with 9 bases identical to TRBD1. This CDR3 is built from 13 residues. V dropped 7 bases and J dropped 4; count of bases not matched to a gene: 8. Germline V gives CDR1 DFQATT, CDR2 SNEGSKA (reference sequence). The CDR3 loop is CSGERDRDYEQYF. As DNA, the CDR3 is TGCAGTGGGGAGAGGGACAGGGATTACGAGCAGTACTTC.

The chain's CDR3 is CASSPGQAATEAFF. CDR3 coding DNA: TGTGCCAGCAGTCCGGGACAGGCGGCAACTGAAGCTTTCTTT. This chain uses TRBV12-3 or TRBV12-4 with TRBJ1-1; 8 bases align to TRBD1. J gave up 5 bases and V 5 bases, and 7 bases lay outside the gene matches. The CDR3 consists of 14 residues.

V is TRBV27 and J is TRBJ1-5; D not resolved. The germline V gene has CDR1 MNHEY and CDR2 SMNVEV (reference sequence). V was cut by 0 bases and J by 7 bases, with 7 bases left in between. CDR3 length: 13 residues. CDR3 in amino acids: CASSLSVQQPQHF. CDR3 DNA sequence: TGTGCCAGCAGTTTATCGGTACAGCAGCCCCAGCATTTT.

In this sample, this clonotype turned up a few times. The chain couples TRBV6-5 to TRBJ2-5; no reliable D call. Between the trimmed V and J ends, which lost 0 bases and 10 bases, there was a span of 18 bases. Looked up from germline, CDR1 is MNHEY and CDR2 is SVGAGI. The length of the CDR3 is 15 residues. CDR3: CASSYSLGRPLDQYF. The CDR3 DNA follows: TGTGCCAGCAGTTACTCCCTAGGGCGGCCCTTGGACCAGTACTTC.

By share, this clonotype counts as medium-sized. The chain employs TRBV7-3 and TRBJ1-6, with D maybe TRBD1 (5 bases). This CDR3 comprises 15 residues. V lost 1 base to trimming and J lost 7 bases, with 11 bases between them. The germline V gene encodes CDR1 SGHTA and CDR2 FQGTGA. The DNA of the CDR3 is TGTGCCAGCAGCTTAAGTGGAGGGGAGAATTCACCCCTCCACTTT. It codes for CASSLSGGENSPLHF.

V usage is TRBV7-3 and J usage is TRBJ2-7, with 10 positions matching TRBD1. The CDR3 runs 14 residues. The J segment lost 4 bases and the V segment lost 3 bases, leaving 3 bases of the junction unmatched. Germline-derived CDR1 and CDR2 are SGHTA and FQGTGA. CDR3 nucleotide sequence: TGTGCCAGCAGCTTCGGACAGGGGGAATACGAGCAGTACTTC. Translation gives CASSFGQGEYEQYF.

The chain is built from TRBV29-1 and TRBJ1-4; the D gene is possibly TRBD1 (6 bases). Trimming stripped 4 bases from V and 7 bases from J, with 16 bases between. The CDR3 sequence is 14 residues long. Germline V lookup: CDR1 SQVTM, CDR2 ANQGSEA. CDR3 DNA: TGCAGCGTTGCCCCCGGACAGCGAGGTGAAAAACTGTTTTTT. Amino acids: CSVAPGQRGEKLFF.